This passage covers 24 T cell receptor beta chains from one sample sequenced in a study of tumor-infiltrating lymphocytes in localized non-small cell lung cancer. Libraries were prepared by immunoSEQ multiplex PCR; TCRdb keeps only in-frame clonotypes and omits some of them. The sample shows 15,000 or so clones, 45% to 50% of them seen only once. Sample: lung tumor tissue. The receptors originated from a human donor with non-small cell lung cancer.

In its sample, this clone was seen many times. CDR3 amino acids: CATSRDAGASGSPLHF. In DNA form, the CDR3 reads TGTGCCACCAGCAGAGATGCAGGGGCCTCAGGATCACCCCTCCACTTT. This rearrangement joins TRBV15 to TRBJ1-6, with D maybe TRBD1 (6 bases). The CDR3 spans 16 residues. CDR1 is LNHNV, CDR2 YYDKDF, per germline (reference sequence). The V gene lost 0 bases and the J gene lost 10 bases, with 16 bases spanning the gap.

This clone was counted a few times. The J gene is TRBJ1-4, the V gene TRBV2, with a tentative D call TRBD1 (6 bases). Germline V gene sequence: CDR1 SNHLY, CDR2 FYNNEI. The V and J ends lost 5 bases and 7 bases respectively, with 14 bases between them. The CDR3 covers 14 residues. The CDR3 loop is CASSSTGRGEKLFF. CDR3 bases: TGTGCCAGCAGTTCCACAGGGAGGGGTGAAAAACTGTTTTTT.

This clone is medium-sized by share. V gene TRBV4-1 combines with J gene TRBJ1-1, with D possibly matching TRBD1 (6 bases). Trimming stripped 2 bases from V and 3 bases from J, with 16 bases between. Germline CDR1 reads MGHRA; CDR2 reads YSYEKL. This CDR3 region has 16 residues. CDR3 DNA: TGCGCCAGCAGCCAACCTCGAGGGGGGGCTTACACTGAAGCTTTCTTT. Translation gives CASSQPRGGAYTEAFF.

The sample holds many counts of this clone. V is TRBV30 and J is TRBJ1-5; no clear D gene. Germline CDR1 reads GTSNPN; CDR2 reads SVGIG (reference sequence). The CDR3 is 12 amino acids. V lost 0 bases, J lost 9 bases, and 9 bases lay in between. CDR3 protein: CAWSVPRGPQHF. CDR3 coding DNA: TGTGCCTGGAGTGTTCCACGGGGGCCCCAGCATTTT.

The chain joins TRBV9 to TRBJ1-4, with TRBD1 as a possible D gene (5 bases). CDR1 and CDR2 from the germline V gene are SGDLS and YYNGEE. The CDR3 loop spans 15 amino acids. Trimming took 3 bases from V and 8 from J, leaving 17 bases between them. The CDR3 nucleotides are TGTGCCAGCAGCGGGGGGACCGGGGGAGGGGAAAAACTGTTTTTT. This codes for CASSGGTGGGEKLFF. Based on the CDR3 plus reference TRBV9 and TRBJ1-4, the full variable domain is DSGVTQTPKHLITATGQRVTLRCSPRSGDLSVYWYQQSLDQGLQFLIQYYNGEERAKGNILERFSAQQFPDLHSELNLSSLELGDSALYFCASSGGTGGGEKLFFGSGTQLSVL.

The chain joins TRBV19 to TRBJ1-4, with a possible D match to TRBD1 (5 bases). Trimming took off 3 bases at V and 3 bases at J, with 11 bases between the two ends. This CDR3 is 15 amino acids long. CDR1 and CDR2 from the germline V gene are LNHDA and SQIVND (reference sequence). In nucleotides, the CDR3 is TGTGCCAGTAGTATGAGGGGTTGGGCTAATGAAAAACTGTTTTTT. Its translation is CASSMRGWANEKLFF.

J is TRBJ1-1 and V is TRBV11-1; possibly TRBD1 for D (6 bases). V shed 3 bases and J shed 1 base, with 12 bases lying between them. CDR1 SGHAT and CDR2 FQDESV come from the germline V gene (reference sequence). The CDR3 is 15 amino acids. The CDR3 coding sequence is TGTGCCAGCAGCTTCCGGGACACCAGGAACACTGAAGCTTTCTTT. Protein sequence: CASSFRDTRNTEAFF.

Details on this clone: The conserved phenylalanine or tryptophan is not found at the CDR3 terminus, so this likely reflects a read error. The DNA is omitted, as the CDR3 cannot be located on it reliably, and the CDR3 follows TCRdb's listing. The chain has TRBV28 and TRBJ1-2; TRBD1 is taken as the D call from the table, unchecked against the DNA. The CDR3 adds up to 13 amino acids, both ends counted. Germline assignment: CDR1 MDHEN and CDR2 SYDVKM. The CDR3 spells CASSYAGQPSFNS.

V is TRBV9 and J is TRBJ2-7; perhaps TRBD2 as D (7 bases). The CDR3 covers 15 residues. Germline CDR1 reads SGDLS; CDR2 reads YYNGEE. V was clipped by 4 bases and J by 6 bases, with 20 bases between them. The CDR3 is CASSLGDGGRFEQYF. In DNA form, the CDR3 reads TGTGCCAGCAGCTTGGGGGACGGGGGGCGGTTCGAGCAGTACTTC. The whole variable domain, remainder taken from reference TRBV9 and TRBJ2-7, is DSGVTQTPKHLITATGQRVTLRCSPRSGDLSVYWYQQSLDQGLQFLIQYYNGEERAKGNILERFSAQQFPDLHSELNLSSLELGDSALYFCASSLGDGGRFEQYFGPGTRLTVT.

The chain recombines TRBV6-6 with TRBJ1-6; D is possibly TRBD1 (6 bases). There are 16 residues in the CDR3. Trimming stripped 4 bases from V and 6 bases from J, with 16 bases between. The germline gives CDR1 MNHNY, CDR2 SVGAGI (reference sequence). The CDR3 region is CASSFKTGKVNSPLHF. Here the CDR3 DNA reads TGTGCCAGCAGTTTTAAAACAGGGAAAGTTAATTCACCCCTCCACTTT.

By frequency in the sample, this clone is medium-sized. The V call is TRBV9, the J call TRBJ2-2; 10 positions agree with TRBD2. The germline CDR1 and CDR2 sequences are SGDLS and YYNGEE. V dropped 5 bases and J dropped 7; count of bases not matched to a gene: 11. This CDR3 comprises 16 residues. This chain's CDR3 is CASRPRLAGDGGELFF. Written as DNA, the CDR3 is TGTGCCAGCAGGCCGAGGCTAGCGGGGGATGGCGGGGAGCTGTTTTTT.

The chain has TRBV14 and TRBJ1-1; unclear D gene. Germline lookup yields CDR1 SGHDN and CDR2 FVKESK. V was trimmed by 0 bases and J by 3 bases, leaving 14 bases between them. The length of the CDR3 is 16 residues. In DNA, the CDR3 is TGTGCCAGCAGCCAAGATCTCGGCAGTCTCCACACTGAAGCTTTCTTT. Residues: CASSQDLGSLHTEAFF.

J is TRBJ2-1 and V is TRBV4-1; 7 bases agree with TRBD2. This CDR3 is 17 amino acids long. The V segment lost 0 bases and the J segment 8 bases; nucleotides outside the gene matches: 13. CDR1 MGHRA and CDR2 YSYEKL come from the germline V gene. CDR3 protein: CASSQDGRGGGVDEQFF. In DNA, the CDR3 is TGCGCCAGCAGCCAAGATGGTCGCGGCGGGGGAGTCGATGAGCAGTTCTTC.

CDR3 bases: TGTGCCAGCAGCCAATTAGACGCGGAGTATGGCTACACCTTC. It encodes CASSQLDAEYGYTF. V is TRBV16 and J is TRBJ1-2; no definite D call. The CDR3 is made up of 14 amino acids. Trimming took 1 base from V and 5 from J, leaving 11 bases between them. Germline V gene sequence: CDR1 KGHSY, CDR2 FQNENV.

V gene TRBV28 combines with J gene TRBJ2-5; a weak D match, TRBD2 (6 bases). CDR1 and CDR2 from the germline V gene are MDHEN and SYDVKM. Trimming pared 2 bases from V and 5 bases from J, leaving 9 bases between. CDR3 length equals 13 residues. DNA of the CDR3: TGTGCCAGCAGTTTACTGGGAGGCGAGACCCAGTACTTC. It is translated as CASSLLGGETQYF.

CDR3 DNA sequence: TGCGCCAGCACCGAACCGGGACAGGGAGGAGAGCCCCAGCATTTT. Translation gives CASTEPGQGGEPQHF. The rearrangement uses TRBV10-1 and TRBJ1-5; 9 nucleotides line up with TRBD1. The CDR3 covers 15 residues. Losses at the gene ends were 7 bases for V and 8 bases for J; bases not matched to a gene: 12. Germline-derived CDR1 and CDR2 are WNHNN and SYGVQD (reference sequence).

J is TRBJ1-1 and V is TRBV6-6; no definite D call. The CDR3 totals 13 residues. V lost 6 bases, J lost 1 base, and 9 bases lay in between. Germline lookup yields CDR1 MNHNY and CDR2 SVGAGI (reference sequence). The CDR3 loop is CASRATPNTEAFF. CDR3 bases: TGTGCCAGCAGAGCGACACCGAACACTGAAGCTTTCTTT.

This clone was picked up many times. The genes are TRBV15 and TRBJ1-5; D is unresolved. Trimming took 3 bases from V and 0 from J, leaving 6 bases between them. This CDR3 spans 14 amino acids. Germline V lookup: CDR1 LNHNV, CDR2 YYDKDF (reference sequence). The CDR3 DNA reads TGTGCCACCAGCAGGATCTATAGCAATCAGCCCCAGCATTTT. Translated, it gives CATSRIYSNQPQHF.

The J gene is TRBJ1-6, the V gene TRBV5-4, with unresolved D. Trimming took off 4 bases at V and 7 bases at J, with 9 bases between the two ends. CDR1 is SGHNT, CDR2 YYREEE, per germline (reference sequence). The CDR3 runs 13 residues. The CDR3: CASSPGPNSPLHF. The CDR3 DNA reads TGTGCCAGCAGCCCCGGACCCAATTCACCCCTCCACTTT. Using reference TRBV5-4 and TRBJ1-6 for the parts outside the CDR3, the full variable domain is ETGVTQSPTHLIKTRGQQVTLRCSSQSGHNTVSWYQQALGQGPQFIFQYYREEENGRGNFPPRFSGLQFPNYSSELNVNALELDDSALYLCASSPGPNSPLHFGNGTRLTVT.

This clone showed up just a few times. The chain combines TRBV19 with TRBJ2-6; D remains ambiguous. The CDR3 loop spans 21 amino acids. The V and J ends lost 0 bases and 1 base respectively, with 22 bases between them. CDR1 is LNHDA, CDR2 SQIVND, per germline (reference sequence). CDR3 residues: CASSIDHGLGLTLSGANVLTF. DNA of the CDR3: TGTGCCAGTAGTATAGATCACGGTTTAGGTTTGACTTTATCTGGGGCCAACGTCCTGACTTTC. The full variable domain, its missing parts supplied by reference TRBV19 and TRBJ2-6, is DGGITQSPKYLFRKEGQNVTLSCEQNLNHDAMYWYRQDPGQGLRLIYYSQIVNDFQKGDIAEGYSVSREKKESFPLTVTSAQKNPTAFYLCASSIDHGLGLTLSGANVLTFGAGSRLTVL.

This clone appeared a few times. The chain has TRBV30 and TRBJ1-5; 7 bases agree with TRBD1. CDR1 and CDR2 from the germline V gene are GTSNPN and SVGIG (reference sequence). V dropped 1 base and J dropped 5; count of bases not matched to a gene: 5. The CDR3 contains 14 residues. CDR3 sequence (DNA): TGTGCCTGGAGTGGGGGACAGAACTATCAGCCCCAGCATTTT. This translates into CAWSGGQNYQPQHF. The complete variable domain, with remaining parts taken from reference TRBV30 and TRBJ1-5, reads SQTIHQWPATLVQPVGSPLSLECTVEGTSNPNLYWYRQAAGRGLQLLFYSVGIGQISSEVPQNLSASRPQDRQFILSSKKLLLSDSGFYLCAWSGGQNYQPQHFGDGTRLSIL.

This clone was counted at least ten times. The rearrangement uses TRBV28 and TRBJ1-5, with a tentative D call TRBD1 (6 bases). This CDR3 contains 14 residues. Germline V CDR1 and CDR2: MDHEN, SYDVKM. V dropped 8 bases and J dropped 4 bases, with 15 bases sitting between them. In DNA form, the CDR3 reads TGTGCCAGCGAGACAGGAGGAACTAATCAGCCCCAGCATTTT. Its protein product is CASETGGTNQPQHF.

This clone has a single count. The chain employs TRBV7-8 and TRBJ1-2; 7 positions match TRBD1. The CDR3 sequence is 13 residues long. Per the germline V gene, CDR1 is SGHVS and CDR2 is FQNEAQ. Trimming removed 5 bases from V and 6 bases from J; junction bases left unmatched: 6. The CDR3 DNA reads TGTGCCAGCAGCCGAGGGACAGTGGATGGCTACACCTTC. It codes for CASSRGTVDGYTF.

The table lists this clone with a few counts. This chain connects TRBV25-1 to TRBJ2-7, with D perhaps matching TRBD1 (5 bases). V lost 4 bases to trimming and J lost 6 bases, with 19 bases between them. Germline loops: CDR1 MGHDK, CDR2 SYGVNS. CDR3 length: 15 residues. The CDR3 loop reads CASSGQGNLISEQYF. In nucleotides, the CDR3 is TGTGCCAGCAGTGGCCAGGGAAATCTTATCAGCGAGCAGTACTTC.